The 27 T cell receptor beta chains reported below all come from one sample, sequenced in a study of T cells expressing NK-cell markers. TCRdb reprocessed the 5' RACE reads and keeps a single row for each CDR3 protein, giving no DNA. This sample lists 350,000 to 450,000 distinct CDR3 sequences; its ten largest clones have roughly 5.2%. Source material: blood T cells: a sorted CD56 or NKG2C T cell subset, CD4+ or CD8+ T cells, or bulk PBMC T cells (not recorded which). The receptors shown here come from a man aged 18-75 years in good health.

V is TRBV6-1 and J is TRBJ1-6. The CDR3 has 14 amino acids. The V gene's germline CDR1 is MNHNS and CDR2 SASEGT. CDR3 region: CASSPQSAASPLHF.

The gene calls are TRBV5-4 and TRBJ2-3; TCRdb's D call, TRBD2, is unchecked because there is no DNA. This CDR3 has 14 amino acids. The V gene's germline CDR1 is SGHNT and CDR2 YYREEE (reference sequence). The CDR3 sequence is CASSGGGVGDTQYF.

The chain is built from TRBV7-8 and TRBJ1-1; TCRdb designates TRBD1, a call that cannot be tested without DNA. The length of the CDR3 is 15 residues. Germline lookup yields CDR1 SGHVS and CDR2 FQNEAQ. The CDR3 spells CASSQRTGMNTEAFF.

CDR3 residues: CASSLVGGTADTQYF. This rearrangement joins TRBV5-6 to TRBJ2-3; TCRdb's D call of TRBD1 is untestable without DNA. This CDR3 is 15 amino acids long. Germline V gene data show CDR1 as SGHDT and CDR2 as YYEEEE.

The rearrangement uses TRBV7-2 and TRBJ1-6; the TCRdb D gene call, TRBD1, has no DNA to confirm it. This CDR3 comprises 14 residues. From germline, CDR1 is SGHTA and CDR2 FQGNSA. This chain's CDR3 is CASSPSRAGSPLHF.

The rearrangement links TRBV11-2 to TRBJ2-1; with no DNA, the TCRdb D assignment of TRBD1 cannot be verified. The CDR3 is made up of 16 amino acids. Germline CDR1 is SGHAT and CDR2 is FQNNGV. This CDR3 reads CASSPPRRGGYNEQFF.

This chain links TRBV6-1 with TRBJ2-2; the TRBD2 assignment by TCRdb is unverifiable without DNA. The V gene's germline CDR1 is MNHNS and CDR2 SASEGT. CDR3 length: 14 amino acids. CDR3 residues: CASTTGTSREELFF.

CDR3 sequence reads: CASSSTLRIPGELFF. The V call is TRBV5-6, the J call TRBJ2-2; as DNA is missing, the TRBD2 call by TCRdb cannot be tested. Per germline, CDR1 SGHDT and CDR2 YYEEEE. This CDR3 has 15 residues.

The CDR3 here is CASSPSVNTEAFF. This chain uses TRBV4-1 with TRBJ1-1. From germline, CDR1 is MGHRA and CDR2 YSYEKL. The CDR3 sequence is 13 residues long.

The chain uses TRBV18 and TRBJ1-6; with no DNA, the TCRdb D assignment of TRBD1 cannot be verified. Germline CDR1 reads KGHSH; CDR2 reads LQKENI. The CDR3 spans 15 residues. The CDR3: CASSPPRGRNSPLHF.

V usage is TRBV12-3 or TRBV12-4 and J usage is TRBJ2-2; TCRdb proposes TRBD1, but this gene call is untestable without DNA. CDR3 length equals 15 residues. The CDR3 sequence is CASTPRQGNTGELFF.

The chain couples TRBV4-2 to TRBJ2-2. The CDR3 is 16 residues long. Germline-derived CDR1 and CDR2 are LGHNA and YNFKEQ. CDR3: CASSQARGKNTGELFF.

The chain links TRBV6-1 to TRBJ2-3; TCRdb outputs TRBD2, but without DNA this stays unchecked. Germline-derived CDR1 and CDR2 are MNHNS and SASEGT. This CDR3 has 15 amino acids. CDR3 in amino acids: CASSVRAGGPSTQYF.

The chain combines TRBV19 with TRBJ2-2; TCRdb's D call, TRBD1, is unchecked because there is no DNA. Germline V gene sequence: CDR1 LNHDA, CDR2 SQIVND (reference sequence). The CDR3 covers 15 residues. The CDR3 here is CASTPGTRNTGELFF.

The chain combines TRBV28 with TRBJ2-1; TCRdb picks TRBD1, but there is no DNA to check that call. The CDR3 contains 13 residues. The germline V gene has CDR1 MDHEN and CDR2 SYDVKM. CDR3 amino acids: CASIHAGLEKQFF.

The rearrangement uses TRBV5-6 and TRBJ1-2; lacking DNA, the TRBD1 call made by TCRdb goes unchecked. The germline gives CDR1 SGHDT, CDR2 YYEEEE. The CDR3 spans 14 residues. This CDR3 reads CASREKGRIYGYTF.

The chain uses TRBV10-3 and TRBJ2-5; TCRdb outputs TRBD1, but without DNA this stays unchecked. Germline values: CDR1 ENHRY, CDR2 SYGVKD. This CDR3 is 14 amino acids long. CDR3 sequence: CAISVLWGEETQYF.

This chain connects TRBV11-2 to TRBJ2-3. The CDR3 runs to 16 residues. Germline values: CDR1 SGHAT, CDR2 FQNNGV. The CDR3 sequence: CASSLVAHASTDTQYF.

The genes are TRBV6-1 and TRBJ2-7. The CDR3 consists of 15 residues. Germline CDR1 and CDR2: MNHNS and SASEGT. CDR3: CASSEQYGTAYEQYF.

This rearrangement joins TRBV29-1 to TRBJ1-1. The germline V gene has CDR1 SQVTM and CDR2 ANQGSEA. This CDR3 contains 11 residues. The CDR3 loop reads CSVFTGRVAFF.

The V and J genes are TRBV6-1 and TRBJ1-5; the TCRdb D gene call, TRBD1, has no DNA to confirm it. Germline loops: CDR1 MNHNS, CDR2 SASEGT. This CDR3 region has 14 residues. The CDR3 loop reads CASSETGYSQPQHF.

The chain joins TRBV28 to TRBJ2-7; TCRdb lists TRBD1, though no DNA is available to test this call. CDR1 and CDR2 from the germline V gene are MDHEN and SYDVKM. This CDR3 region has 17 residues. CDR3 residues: CASTAVRGTLSSYEQYF.

The CDR3 here is CSATPAGDRARDTQYF. This chain uses TRBV20-1 with TRBJ2-3; TCRdb reports TRBD1, a call that lacks DNA to check it against. Germline V gene data show CDR1 as DFQATT and CDR2 as SNEGSKA (reference sequence). The CDR3 totals 16 residues.

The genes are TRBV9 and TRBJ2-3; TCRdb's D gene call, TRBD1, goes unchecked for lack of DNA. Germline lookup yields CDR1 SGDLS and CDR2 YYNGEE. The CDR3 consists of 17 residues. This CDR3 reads CASSALERGPHADTQYF.

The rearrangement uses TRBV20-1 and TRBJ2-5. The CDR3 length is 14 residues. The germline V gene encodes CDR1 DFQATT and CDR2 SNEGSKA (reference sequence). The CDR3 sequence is CSASSHSVGETQYF.

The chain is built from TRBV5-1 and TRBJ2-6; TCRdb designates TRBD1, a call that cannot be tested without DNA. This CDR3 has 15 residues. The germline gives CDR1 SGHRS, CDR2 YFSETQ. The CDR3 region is CASTRGGSGANVLTF.

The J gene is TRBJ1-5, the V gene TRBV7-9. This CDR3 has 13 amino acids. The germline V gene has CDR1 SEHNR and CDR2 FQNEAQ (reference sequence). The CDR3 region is CASSLGEGQPQHF.